Within the sample, the clone carrying this TCR beta chain is medium-sized. The data stem from a study of T cells in tumors after PD-1 blockade. Study at large: Some patients also took daily vismodegib 150 mg during anti-PD-1 treatment.

Losses at the gene ends were 2 bases for V and 4 bases for J; bases not matched to a gene: 1. CDR1 and CDR2 from the germline V gene are MNHNS and SASEGT. The length of the CDR3 is 15 residues. TCRdb's table, derived via immunoSEQ multiplex PCR, lists solely in-frame clones and lacks some. The profile shows about 63,000 clones, about 74% of them singletons. This TCR came from a human donor with basal cell carcinoma. The gene calls are TRBV6-1 and TRBJ2-3, with 12 bases matching TRBD2. The source material was PBMCs, sampled after anti-PD-1 treatment. For the CDR3, the DNA is TGTGCCAGCAGTGAACTAGCGGGGGGGGCAGATACGCAGTATTTT. The encoded protein is CASSELAGGADTQYF.